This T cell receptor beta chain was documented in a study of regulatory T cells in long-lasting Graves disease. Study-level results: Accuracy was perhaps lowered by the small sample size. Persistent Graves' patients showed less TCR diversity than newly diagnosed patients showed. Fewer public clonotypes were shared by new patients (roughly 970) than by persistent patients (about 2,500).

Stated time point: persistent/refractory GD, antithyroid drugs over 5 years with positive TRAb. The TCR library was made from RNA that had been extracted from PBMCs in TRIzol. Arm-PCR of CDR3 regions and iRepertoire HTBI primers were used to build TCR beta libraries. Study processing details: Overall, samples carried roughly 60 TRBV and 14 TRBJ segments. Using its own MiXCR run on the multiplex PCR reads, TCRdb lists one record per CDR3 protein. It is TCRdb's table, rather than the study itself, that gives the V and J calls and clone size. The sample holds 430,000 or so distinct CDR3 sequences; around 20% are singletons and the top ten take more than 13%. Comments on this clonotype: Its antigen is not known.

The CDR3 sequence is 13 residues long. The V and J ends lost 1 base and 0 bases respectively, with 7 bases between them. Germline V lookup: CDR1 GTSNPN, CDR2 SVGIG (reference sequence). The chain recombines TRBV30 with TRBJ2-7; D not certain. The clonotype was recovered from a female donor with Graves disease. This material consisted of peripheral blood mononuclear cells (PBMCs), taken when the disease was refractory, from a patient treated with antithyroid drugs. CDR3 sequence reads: CAWSALSSYEQYF. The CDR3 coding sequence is TGTGCCTGGAGTGCCTTAAGCTCCTACGAGCAGTACTTC.